The clone carrying this TCR beta chain has at least ten counts. The data originate from a study of Graves' ophthalmopathy and Graves' hyperthyroidism. What supplied the PBMCs was approximately 10 ml of fresh peripheral blood. CDR3 regions of TCR beta were amplified from RNA transcripts. An initial RT-PCR round employing HTBI primers preceded a second-round multiplex PCR. TCRdb used MiXCR to reprocess the multiplex PCR reads, holding one entry per CDR3 protein. The sample carries hundreds of thousands of distinct CDR3 sequences, around a fifth recorded once. The ends were cut back, 4 bases at V and 10 bases at J, with 13 bases in the middle. There are 12 residues in the CDR3. Germline CDR1 is MNHEY and CDR2 is SVGEGT.

V is TRBV6-2 or TRBV6-3 and J is TRBJ2-5; D remains unclear. Sequencing used peripheral blood. This sequence was found in a woman aged 18 to 35 with stable Graves' hyperthyroidism. Some clones in this sample may be carry-over from other donors' samples. The CDR3 nucleotides are TGTGCCAGCAGTTCTCGGGCGAAGAACCAGTACTTC. Protein product: CASSSRAKNQYF.